Sequencing of this T cell receptor beta chain was carried out in a study of blood T cells in healthy people across ages. This clonotype was recorded at least ten times. Its target is unknown. General study points: Long-lived donors exceeded aged donors in naive CD4+ cells and diversity.

Total RNA was isolated from each sample in quantities of at least 6 micrograms. Primers used in a second PCR of about 6 to 11 cycles were a sample-barcoded 5' primer and a J-beta primer mix. TCRdb called the 5' RACE reads again in MiXCR, with one record for every CDR3 protein. In the table there are about 590,000 distinct CDR3 sequences, about 30% of which are singletons. The CDR3 runs 12 residues. Germline loops: CDR1 SQVTM, CDR2 ANQGSEA. The ends lost 7 bases at V and 4 bases at J; junction bases unmatched: 5. The origin of this receptor is a woman of 80 years or more in good health. V and J are TRBV29-1 and TRBJ2-5; 8 bases line up with TRBD2. The sequencing input was blood. The CDR3 loop is CSAISGGETQYF. CDR3 bases: TGCAGCGCGATAAGCGGGGGAGAGACCCAGTACTTC.